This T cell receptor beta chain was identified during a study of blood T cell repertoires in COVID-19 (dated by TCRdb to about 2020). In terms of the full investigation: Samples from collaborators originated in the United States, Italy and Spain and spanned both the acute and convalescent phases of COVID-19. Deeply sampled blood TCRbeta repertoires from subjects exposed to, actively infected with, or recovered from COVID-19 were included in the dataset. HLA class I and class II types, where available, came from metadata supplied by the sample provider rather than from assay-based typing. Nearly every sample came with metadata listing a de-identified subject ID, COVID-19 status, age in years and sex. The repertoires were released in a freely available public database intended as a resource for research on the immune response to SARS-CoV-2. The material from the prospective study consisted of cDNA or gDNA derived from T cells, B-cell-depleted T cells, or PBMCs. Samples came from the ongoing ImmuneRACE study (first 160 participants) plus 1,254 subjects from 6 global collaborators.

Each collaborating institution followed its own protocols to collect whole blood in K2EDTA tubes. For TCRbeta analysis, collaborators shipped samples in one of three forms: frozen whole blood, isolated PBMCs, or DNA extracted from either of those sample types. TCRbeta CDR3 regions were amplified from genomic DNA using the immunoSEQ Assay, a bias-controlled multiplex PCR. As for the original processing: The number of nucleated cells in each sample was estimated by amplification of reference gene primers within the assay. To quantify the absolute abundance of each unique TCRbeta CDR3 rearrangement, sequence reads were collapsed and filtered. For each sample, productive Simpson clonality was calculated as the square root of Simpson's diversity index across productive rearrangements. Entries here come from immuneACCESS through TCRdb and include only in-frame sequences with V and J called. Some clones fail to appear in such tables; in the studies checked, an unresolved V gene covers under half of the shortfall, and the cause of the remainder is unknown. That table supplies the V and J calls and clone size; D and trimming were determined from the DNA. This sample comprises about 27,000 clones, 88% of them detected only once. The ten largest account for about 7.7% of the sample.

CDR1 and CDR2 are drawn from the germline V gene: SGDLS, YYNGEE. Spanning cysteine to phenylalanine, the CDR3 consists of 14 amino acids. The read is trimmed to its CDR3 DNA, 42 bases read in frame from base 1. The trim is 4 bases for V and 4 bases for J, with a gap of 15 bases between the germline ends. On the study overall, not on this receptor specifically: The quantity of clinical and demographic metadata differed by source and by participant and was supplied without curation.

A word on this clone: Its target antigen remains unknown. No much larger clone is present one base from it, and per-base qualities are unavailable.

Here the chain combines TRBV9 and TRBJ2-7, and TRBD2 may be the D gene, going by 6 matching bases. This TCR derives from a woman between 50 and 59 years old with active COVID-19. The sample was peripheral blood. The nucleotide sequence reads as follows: TGTGCCAGCAGCCCCCCCGGACTAAATTACGAGCAGTACTTC. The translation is CASSPPGLNYEQYF.